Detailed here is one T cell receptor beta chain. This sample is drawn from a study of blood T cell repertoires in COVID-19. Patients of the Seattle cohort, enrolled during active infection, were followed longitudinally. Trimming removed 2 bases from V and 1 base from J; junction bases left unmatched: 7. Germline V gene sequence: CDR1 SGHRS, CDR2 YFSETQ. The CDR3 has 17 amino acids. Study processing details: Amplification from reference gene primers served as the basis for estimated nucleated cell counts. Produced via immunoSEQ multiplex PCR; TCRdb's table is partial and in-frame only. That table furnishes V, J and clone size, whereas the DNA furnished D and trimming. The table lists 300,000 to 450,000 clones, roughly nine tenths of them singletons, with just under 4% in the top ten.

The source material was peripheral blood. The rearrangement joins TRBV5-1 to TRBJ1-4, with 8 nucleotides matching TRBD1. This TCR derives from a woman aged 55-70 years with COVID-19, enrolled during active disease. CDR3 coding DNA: TGCGCCAGCAGCTTCGACAGGGGAGGGGGAACTAATGAAAAACTGTTTTTT. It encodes CASSFDRGGGTNEKLFF.